The 14 T cell receptor beta chains given below trace back to one sample, sequenced in a study of shared T cell receptors in the human thymus. Some clones are missing from TCRdb's copy, which holds only in-frame ones; the method was immunoSEQ multiplex PCR. The sample includes about 380,000 clones, over 90% seen only once; the top ten take about 0.02%. The sequencing sample was made of thymocytes. The receptors come from a human donor.

The chain employs TRBV28 and TRBJ2-5; D gene uncertain. Trimming left V 8 bases short and J 5 bases short, with 21 bases between. Germline assignment: CDR1 MDHEN and CDR2 SYDVKM. This CDR3 spans 15 amino acids. CDR3 DNA: TGTGCCAGCGTAAAATCCGGGTCAGTAAAGGAGACCCAGTACTTC. As protein: CASVKSGSVKETQYF.

The rearrangement links TRBV19 to TRBJ1-1, with D unresolved. The germline CDR1 and CDR2 sequences are LNHDA and SQIVND (reference sequence). The CDR3 is made up of 15 amino acids. Trimming cost V 3 bases and J 4 bases, with 15 bases left between them. The CDR3 DNA sequence: TGTGCCAGTAGTATCCCCTCTCCTGGAGGCACTGAAGCTTTCTTT. Translating gives CASSIPSPGGTEAFF.

V and J are TRBV7-9 and TRBJ2-7, with D maybe TRBD2 (6 bases). The CDR3 has 12 amino acids. V shed 5 bases and J shed 6 bases, with 11 bases lying between them. Looked up from germline, CDR1 is SEHNR and CDR2 is FQNEAQ (reference sequence). CDR3 DNA: TGTGCCAGCAGCAGGGACTCGGGCGAGCAGTACTTC. Amino acids: CASSRDSGEQYF.

The V and J genes are TRBV5-1 and TRBJ2-1; D unresolved. Trimming left V 5 bases short and J 7 bases short, with 16 bases between. The CDR3 runs to 14 residues. CDR1 is SGHRS and CDR2 is YFSETQ in the germline V gene. CDR3 loop: CASRFRAFGNEQFF. In DNA, the CDR3 is TGCGCCAGCAGATTTCGGGCGTTCGGGAATGAGCAGTTCTTC. The whole variable domain, filled in from reference TRBV5-1 and TRBJ2-1, reads KAGVTQTPRYLIKTRGQQVTLSCSPISGHRSVSWYQQTPGQGLQFLFEYFSETQRNKGNFPGRFSGRQFSNSRSEMNVSTLELGDSALYLCASRFRAFGNEQFFGPGTRLTVL.

The chain joins TRBV5-1 to TRBJ2-7; D is perhaps TRBD1 (5 bases). CDR1 and CDR2 (germline): SGHRS, YFSETQ. There are 14 residues in the CDR3. Between the trimmed V and J ends, which lost 4 bases and 2 bases, there was a span of 13 bases. CDR3 loop: CASSHQGRPYEQYF. In DNA, the CDR3 is TGCGCCAGCAGCCATCAGGGTCGCCCCTACGAGCAGTACTTC.

V usage is TRBV11-2 and J usage is TRBJ1-2; 9 bases fit TRBD1. With 5 bases clipped from V and 4 bases from J, the junction kept 11 bases outside the gene matches. Germline V lookup: CDR1 SGHAT, CDR2 FQNNGV. The CDR3 contains 16 residues. The CDR3 protein is CASSPRNRGHGYGYTF. CDR3 coding DNA: TGTGCCAGCAGCCCCAGAAACAGGGGGCACGGCTATGGCTACACCTTC.

This clone is a singleton in its sample. V is TRBV11-2 and J is TRBJ2-2, with D tentatively TRBD2 (5 bases). The V gene's germline CDR1 is SGHAT and CDR2 FQNNGV. V lost 5 bases and J lost 7, with 17 bases in between. The CDR3 loop spans 15 amino acids. The CDR3 sequence is CASSALVPYGGELFF. CDR3 DNA: TGTGCCAGCAGCGCACTAGTTCCCTATGGCGGGGAGCTGTTTTTT.

The chain combines TRBV6-5 with TRBJ2-1; D not resolved. CDR3 size: 15 residues. Germline V CDR1 and CDR2: MNHEY, SVGAGI. Deletions cut 10 bases from V and 5 bases from J, with 21 bases between. In nucleotides, the CDR3 is TGTGCCACCGGTCGGGTGTCCGAACCCGACAATGAGCAGTTCTTC. This codes for CATGRVSEPDNEQFF.

A remark on this clone: Germline is not matched at one junction end, which may reflect a read error. J is TRBJ1-1 and V is TRBV5-1; D is uncertain. The CDR3 totals 14 residues. The germline gives CDR1 SGHRS, CDR2 YFSETQ. Here the CDR3 reads CATSPSRMNTEAFF. CDR3 nucleotide sequence: TGCGCCACCAGCCCGTCGAGAATGAACACTGAAGCTTTCTTT.

In its sample, this clone was seen once. The CDR3 nucleotides are TGTGCCACCAGCAGAGAAGAGTTGGGTTCTAGCGGCCATGAGCAGTTCTTC. Protein sequence: CATSREELGSSGHEQFF. The rearrangement joins TRBV15 to TRBJ2-1, with 7 bases that match TRBD2. Germline CDR1 LNHNV, CDR2 YYDKDF (reference sequence). J was trimmed by 8 bases and V by 0 bases; bases with no gene match: 13. This CDR3 has 17 residues. The variable domain in full, with the rest retrieved from reference TRBV15 and TRBJ2-1, is DAMVIQNPRYQVTQFGKPVTLSCSQTLNHNVMYWYQQKSSQAPKLLFHYYDKDFNNEADTPDNFQSRRPNTSFCFLDIRSPGLGDTAMYLCATSREELGSSGHEQFFGPGTRLTVL.

This sequence joins TRBV5-5 and TRBJ1-1; maybe TRBD1 (5 bases). CDR1 is SGHKS and CDR2 is YYEKEE in the germline V gene (reference sequence). The germline V and J ends were trimmed by 1 base and 0 bases, with 16 bases remaining between them. CDR3 length: 17 residues. The CDR3 nucleotides read TGTGCCAGCAGCTTGACAGGCCCTTCCCTCCTGAACACTGAAGCTTTCTTT. It yields the protein CASSLTGPSLLNTEAFF.

The chain has TRBV5-4 and TRBJ2-3; 7 nucleotides align to TRBD2. The CDR3 extends over 16 amino acids. V trimming: 1 base; J trimming: 1 base; junction bases outside the gene matches: 6. Germline V gene sequence: CDR1 SGHNT, CDR2 YYREEE (reference sequence). CDR3 sequence (DNA): TGTGCCAGCAGCTTGAATCTAGCGGAAGGCACAGATACGCAGTATTTT. Translation: CASSLNLAEGTDTQYF.

The chain uses TRBV28 and TRBJ1-4; 12 positions agree with TRBD1. The trim removed 3 bases at V and 1 base at J, leaving 12 bases unmatched. The germline V gene has CDR1 MDHEN and CDR2 SYDVKM. The CDR3 loop spans 20 amino acids. In nucleotides, the CDR3 is TGTGCCAGCAGTTTGAGTATCCATGGGACAGGGGGCGAAACTAATGAAAAACTGTTTTTT. Translating gives CASSLSIHGTGGETNEKLFF.

This chain joins TRBV28 and TRBJ2-5; D perhaps matches TRBD1 (6 bases). V dropped 4 bases and J dropped 1 base, with 13 bases sitting between them. Germline loops: CDR1 MDHEN, CDR2 SYDVKM. The CDR3 is made up of 15 amino acids. The CDR3 loop is CASSSPTGSQETQYF. DNA of the CDR3: TGTGCCAGCAGTTCCCCCACAGGGAGCCAAGAGACCCAGTACTTC.